The entry below describes one T cell receptor (beta chain). The antigen is unknown. The data stem from a study of T-cell memory formation after mild COVID-19. In the study overall: Across donors, TCR clusters were largely donor specific.

With constant-segment primers, 5'RACE yielded cDNA libraries of TCR alpha and TCR beta that carried sample barcodes and UMIs. TCRdb re-called the 5' RACE reads through MiXCR, storing one row per CDR3 protein. The profile covers over 130,000 distinct CDR3 sequences, with more than 13% appearing a single time and 28% taken by the ten largest. V lost 3 bases, J lost 1 base, and 13 bases lay in between. Germline V gives CDR1 SGHVS, CDR2 FNYEAQ. This CDR3 has 15 amino acids. Study-wide findings and caveats: Second-wave clones with a day 37 peak had unconfirmed SARS-CoV-2 specificity. Memory cells collected pre-infection included some clones that later responded, suggesting cross-reactive memory joined.

The sample comprised PBMCs or a T cell subset sorted from them (not recorded which). The chain uses TRBV7-6 and TRBJ2-7, with a tentative D call TRBD1 (7 bases). This receptor was taken from an adult woman who had mild COVID-19 (a few samples of this study predate the infection). Cell type and time point are not known. The CDR3 DNA follows: TGTGCCAGCAGCTTGGCGGCGGGACAGTCCTACGAGCAGTACTTC. Its translation is CASSLAAGQSYEQYF.